The 12 T cell receptor beta chains below were found in one sample sequenced in a study of cytomegalovirus exposure and HLA in healthy donors. The PCR was carried out with 60 Vbeta primers and 13 Jbeta primers. TCRdb's copy holds only in-frame clones and misses some; the assay was immunoSEQ multiplex PCR. Of 57,000 or so clones in the sample, about two thirds are singletons; the top ten hold approximately 19%. Material for sequencing was PBMCs. All receptors come from an older woman in good health and CMV-seropositive.

The chain joins TRBV6-1 to TRBJ2-5; 9 bases line up with TRBD1. Trimming took 1 base from V and 5 from J; bases not matched to a gene: 5. Per germline, CDR1 MNHNS and CDR2 SASEGT. The CDR3 consists of 15 residues. The CDR3 DNA sequence: TGTGCCAGCAGTGAAGGGACAGGGGTTCGCGAGACCCAGTACTTC. It specifies CASSEGTGVRETQYF.

The chain combines TRBV7-8 with TRBJ2-7; D is unclear. CDR1 and CDR2 from the germline V gene are SGHVS and FQNEAQ. The CDR3 loop spans 13 amino acids. Trimming removed 3 bases at V and 1 base at J, with 7 bases between. CDR3 sequence (DNA): TGTGCCAGCAGCTTCGGGTCTTCCTACGAGCAGTACTTC. This encodes CASSFGSSYEQYF. Filled out from reference TRBV7-8 and TRBJ2-7, the complete variable domain reads GAGVSQSPRYKVAKRGQDVALRCDPISGHVSLFWYQQALGQGPEFLTYFQNEAQLDKSGLPSDRFFAERPEGSVSTLKIQRTQQEDSAVYLCASSFGSSYEQYFGPGTRLTVT.

This clone was seen more than once but under ten times. This chain connects TRBV27 to TRBJ1-2; no clear D gene. Germline-derived CDR1 and CDR2 are MNHEY and SMNVEV (reference sequence). Trimming cost V 1 base and J 3 bases, with 12 bases left between them. This CDR3 has 15 amino acids. The CDR3 DNA follows: TGTGCCAGCAGTTTATTTTGGGGAGAGGACTATGGCTACACCTTC. Translated: CASSLFWGEDYGYTF.

A single count supports this clone. The chain has TRBV5-6 and TRBJ1-1, with D possibly TRBD1 on 6 matching bases. CDR3 length: 14 residues. CDR1 and CDR2 (germline): SGHDT, YYEEEE. V lost 2 bases and J lost 0, with 8 bases in between. The CDR3 loop reads CASSFGQLNTEAFF. The CDR3, as DNA: TGTGCCAGCAGCTTTGGACAGTTGAACACTGAAGCTTTCTTT.

The chain links TRBV7-2 to TRBJ1-3; 7 nucleotides line up with TRBD1. In germline, CDR1 is SGHTA, CDR2 FQGNSA. V lost 5 bases, J lost 3 bases, and 10 bases stayed unmatched. The CDR3 runs to 16 residues. CDR3 region: CASSAHSGGNGNTIYF. The CDR3 DNA follows: TGTGCCAGCAGCGCCCACTCAGGGGGTAATGGAAACACCATATATTTT.

V and J are TRBV4-3 and TRBJ1-1; maybe TRBD1 (5 bases). The CDR3 length is 16 residues. The V and J ends lost 0 bases and 6 bases respectively, with 17 bases between them. Looked up from germline, CDR1 is LGHNA and CDR2 is YSLEER. CDR3 loop: CASSQDQGREGSEAFF. Written as DNA, the CDR3 is TGCGCCAGCAGCCAAGATCAGGGCAGGGAAGGATCTGAAGCTTTCTTT.

The chain is built from TRBV29-1 and TRBJ1-2; D possibly corresponds to TRBD1 (5 bases). The CDR3 spans 15 residues. V was shortened by 2 bases and J by 6 bases, with 19 bases between the two germline ends. Germline V gives CDR1 SQVTM, CDR2 ANQGSEA. Written as DNA, the CDR3 is TGCAGCGTTGAAAACGGGTGGGGGGATAGGAATGGCTACACCTTC. Translated, it gives CSVENGWGDRNGYTF.

This chain links TRBV9 with TRBJ2-2; no clear D gene. V lost 0 bases and J lost 0, with 9 bases in between. The CDR3 extends over 16 amino acids. CDR1 is SGDLS, CDR2 YYNGEE, per germline. DNA for the CDR3: TGTGCCAGCAGCGTAGTAAGCCTGGCGAACACCGGGGAGCTGTTTTTT. It yields the protein CASSVVSLANTGELFF.

J is TRBJ2-3 and V is TRBV4-3, with D possibly being TRBD1 (6 bases). V lost 0 bases and J 2 bases, leaving 18 bases between the germline ends. CDR1 LGHNA and CDR2 YSLEER come from the germline V gene. CDR3 length equals 18 residues. CDR3 coding DNA: TGCGCCAGCAGCCAAGAACCAGGGACAATGGCCGACACAGATACGCAGTATTTT. Translation gives CASSQEPGTMADTDTQYF.

The V call is TRBV15, the J call TRBJ2-7; 10 bases align to TRBD1. Per the germline V gene, CDR1 is LNHNV and CDR2 is YYDKDF (reference sequence). CDR3 length: 14 amino acids. J was trimmed by 6 bases and V by 8 bases; bases with no gene match: 10. The CDR3 nucleotides read TGTGCCACCTCGCGGGACAGGGGATTTGGCGAGCAGTACTTC. Translated, it gives CATSRDRGFGEQYF.

The J gene is TRBJ1-3, the V gene TRBV15, with D possibly being TRBD1 (6 bases). Germline assignment: CDR1 LNHNV and CDR2 YYDKDF (reference sequence). V lost 1 base and J 0 bases, leaving 22 bases between the germline ends. CDR3 size: 20 residues. CDR3 bases: TGTGCCACCAGCAGAGTGGTCCTCCTTAACGGACAGAGCTCTGGAAACACCATATATTTT. Encoded protein: CATSRVVLLNGQSSGNTIYF.

This clone was observed a handful of times. The chain employs TRBV9 and TRBJ2-1; 8 nucleotides line up with TRBD2. With V trimmed by 0 bases and J by 2 bases, 1 base remained unmatched. Germline-derived CDR1 and CDR2 are SGDLS and YYNGEE. The CDR3 totals 15 residues. The CDR3 coding sequence is TGTGCCAGCAGCGTAGGCGGGGGGACCTACAATGAGCAGTTCTTC. This translates into CASSVGGGTYNEQFF.